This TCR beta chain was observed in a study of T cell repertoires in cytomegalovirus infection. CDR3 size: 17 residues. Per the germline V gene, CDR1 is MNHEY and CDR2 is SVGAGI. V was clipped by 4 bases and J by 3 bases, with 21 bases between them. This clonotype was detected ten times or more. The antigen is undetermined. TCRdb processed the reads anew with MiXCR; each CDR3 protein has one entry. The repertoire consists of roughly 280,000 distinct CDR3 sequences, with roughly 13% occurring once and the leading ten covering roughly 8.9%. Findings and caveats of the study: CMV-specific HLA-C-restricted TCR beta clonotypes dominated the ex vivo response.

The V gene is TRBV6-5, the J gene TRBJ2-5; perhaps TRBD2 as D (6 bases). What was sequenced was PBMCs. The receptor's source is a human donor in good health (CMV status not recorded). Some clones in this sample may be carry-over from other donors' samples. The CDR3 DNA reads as TGTGCCAGCAGTTGGTTGGGGCCGGCGGGGCGGAAAGAGACCCAGTACTTC. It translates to CASSWLGPAGRKETQYF.